This T cell receptor (beta chain) originates from a study of CD8+CD57+ T cells in acquired aplastic anemia. Overall study context: The study obtained an average of roughly 3 ug of DNA from sorted CD4+ and CD8+ cells.

Deletions cut 3 bases from V and 0 bases from J, with 15 bases between. CDR1 and CDR2 from the germline V gene are LNHNV and YYDKDF (reference sequence). This CDR3 comprises 17 residues. Using genomic DNA as the template, TCR beta VDJ and CDR3 profiling was carried out. Via MiXCR, TCRdb re-called the reads, giving one row per CDR3 protein. The table has about 160,000 distinct CDR3 sequences, approximately 40% seen once. This clonotype was seen many times. The sequence was obtained from a human donor in good health. Sample: sorted CD4+, CD8+, or CD8+CD57+ T cells (not recorded which) from PBMCs. The chain recombines TRBV15 with TRBJ2-1; D gene uncertain. The chain's CDR3 is CATSSSRRLSSYNEQFF. DNA for the CDR3: TGTGCCACCAGCAGTTCACGACGCCTGAGCTCCTACAATGAGCAGTTCTTC.